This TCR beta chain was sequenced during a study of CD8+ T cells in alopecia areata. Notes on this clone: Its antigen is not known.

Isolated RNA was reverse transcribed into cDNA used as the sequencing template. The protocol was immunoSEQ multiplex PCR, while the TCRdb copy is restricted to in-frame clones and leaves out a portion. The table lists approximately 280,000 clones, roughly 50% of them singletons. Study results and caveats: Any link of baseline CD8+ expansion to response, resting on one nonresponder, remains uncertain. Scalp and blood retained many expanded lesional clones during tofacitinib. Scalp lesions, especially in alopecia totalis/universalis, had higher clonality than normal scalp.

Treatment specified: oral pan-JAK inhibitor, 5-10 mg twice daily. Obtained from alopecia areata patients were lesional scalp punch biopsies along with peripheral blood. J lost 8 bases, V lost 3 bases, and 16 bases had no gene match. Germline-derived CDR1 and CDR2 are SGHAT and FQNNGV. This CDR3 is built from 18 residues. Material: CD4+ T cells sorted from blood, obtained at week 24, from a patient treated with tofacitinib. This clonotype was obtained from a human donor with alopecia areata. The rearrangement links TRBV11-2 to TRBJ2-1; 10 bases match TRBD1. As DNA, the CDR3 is TGTGCCAGCAGCTTCCCCCGGGGGGGACAGGGGAAGTTTCATGAGCAGTTCTTC. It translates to CASSFPRGGQGKFHEQFF.